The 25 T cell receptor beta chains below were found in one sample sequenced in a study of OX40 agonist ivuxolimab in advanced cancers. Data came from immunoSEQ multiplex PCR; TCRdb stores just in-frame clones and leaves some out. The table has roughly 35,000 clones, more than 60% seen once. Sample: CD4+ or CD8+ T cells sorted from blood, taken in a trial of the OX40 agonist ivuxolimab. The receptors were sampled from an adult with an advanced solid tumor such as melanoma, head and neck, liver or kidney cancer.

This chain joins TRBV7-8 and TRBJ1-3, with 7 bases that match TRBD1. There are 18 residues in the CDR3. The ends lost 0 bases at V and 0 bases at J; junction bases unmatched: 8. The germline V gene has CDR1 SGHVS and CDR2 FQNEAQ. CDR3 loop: CASSLAIRRQGSGNTIYF. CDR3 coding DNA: TGTGCCAGCAGCTTAGCGATTAGGAGACAGGGCTCTGGAAACACCATATATTTT. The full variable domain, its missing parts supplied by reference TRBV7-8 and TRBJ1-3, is GAGVSQSPRYKVAKRGQDVALRCDPISGHVSLFWYQQALGQGPEFLTYFQNEAQLDKSGLPSDRFFAERPEGSVSTLKIQRTQQEDSAVYLCASSLAIRRQGSGNTIYFGEGSWLTVV.

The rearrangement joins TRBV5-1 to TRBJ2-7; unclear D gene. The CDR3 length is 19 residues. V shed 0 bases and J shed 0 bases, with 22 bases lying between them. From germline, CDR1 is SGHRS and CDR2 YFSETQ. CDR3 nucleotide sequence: TGCGCCAGCAGCTTGGAGAGACCCCCCAAATTAGGCTACTCCTACGAGCAGTACTTC. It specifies CASSLERPPKLGYSYEQYF.

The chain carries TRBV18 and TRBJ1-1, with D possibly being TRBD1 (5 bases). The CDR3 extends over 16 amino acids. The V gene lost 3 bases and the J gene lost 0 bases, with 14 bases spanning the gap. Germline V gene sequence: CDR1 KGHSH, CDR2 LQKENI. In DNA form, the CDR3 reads TGTGCCAGCTCACCGCAACCGAACAGGATGAACACTGAAGCTTTCTTT. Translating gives CASSPQPNRMNTEAFF.

In DNA form, the CDR3 reads TGTGCCTGGGGGACAGGGGAGCAGGAAAAACTGTTTTTT. Amino acid sequence: CAWGTGEQEKLFF. The chain combines TRBV30 with TRBJ1-4, with 10 bases fitting TRBD1. Germline V gives CDR1 GTSNPN, CDR2 SVGIG (reference sequence). CDR3 length equals 13 residues. V gave up 5 bases and J gave up 8 bases; unmatched junction bases: 5.

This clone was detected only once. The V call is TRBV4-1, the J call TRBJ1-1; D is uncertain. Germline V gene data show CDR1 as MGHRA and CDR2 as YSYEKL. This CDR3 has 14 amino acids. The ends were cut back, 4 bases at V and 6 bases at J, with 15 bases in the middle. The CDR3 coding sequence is TGCGCCAGCAGCCTAAGAGCCCAGGACGCTGAAGCTTTCTTT. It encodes CASSLRAQDAEAFF.

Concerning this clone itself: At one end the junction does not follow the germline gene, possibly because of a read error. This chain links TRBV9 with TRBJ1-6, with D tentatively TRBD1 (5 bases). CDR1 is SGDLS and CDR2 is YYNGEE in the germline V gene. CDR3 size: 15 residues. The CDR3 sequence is CASTVGRGYNSPLHF. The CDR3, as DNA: TGTGCCAGCACCGTAGGACGGGGGTATAATTCACCCCTCCACTTT.

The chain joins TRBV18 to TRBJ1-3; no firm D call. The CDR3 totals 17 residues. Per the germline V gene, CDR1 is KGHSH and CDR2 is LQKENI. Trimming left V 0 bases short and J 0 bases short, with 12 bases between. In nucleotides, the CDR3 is TGTGCCAGCTCACCACCGAGCAGATTCAACTCTGGAAACACCATATATTTT. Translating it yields CASSPPSRFNSGNTIYF.

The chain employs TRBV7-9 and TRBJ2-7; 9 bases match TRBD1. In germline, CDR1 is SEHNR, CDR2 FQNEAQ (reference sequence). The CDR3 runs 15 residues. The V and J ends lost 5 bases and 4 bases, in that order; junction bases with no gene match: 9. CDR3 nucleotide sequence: TGTGCCAGCAGCCCTACGCCGGACAGGGGTTACGAGCAGTACTTC. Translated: CASSPTPDRGYEQYF.

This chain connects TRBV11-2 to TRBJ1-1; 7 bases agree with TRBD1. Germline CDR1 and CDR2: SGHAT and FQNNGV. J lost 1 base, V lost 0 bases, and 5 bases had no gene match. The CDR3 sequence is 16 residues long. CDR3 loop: CASSLEYYRGNTEAFF. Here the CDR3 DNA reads TGTGCCAGCAGCTTAGAGTATTACAGGGGGAACACTGAAGCTTTCTTT. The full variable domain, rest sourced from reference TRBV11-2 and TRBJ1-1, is EAGVAQSPRYKIIEKRQSVAFWCNPISGHATLYWYQQILGQGPKLLIQFQNNGVVDDSQLPKDRFSAERLKGVDSTLKIQPAKLEDSAVYLCASSLEYYRGNTEAFFGQGTRLTVV.

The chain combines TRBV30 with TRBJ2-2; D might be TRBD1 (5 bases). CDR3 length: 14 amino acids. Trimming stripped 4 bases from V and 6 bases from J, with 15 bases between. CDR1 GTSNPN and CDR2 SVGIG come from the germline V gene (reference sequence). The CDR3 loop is CAWITSGRSGELFF. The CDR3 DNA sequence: TGTGCCTGGATTACATCAGGGCGGTCCGGGGAGCTGTTTTTT.

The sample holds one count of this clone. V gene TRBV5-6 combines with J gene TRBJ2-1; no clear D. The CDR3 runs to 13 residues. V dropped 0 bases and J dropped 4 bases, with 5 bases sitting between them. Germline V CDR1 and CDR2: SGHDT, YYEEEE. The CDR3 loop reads CASSLELYNEQFF. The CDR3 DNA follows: TGTGCCAGCAGCTTGGAGCTGTACAATGAGCAGTTCTTC. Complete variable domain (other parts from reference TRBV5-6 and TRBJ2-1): DAGVTQSPTHLIKTRGQQVTLRCSPKSGHDTVSWYQQALGQGPQFIFQYYEEEERQRGNFPDRFSGHQFPNYSSELNVNALLLGDSALYLCASSLELYNEQFFGPGTRLTVL.

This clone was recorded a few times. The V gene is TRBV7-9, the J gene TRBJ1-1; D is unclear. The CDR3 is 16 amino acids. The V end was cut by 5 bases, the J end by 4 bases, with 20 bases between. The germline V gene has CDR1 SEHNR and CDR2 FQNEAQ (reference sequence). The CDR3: CASSPPSRVFGTEAFF. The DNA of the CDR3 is TGTGCCAGCAGCCCCCCCTCCCGGGTTTTCGGCACTGAAGCTTTCTTT.

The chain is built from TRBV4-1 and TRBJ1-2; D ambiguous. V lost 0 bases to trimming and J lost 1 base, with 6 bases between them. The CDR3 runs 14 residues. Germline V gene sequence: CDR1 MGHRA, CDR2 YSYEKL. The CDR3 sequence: CASSQDRFNYGYTF. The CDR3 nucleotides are TGCGCCAGCAGCCAAGATCGATTTAACTATGGCTACACCTTC.

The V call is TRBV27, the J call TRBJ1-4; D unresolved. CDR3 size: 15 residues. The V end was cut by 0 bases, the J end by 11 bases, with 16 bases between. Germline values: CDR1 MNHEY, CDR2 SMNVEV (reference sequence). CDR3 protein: CASSLSSGPLGKLFF. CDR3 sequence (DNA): TGTGCCAGCAGTTTATCTTCTGGACCACTCGGGAAACTGTTTTTT. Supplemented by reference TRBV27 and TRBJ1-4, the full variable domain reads EAQVTQNPRYLITVTGKKLTVTCSQNMNHEYMSWYRQDPGLGLRQIYYSMNVEVTDKGDVPEGYKVSRKEKRNFPLILESPSPNQTSLYFCASSLSSGPLGKLFFGSGTQLSVL.

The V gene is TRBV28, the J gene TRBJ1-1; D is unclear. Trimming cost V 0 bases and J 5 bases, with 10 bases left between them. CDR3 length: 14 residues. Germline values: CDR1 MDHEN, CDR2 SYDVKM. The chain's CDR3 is CASSLWQAGTEAFF. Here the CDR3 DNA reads TGTGCCAGCAGTTTATGGCAGGCGGGTACTGAAGCTTTCTTT.

CDR3 DNA sequence: TGCGCCAGCAGCTCGGGACAGGGCTCCTACAATGAGCAGTTCTTC. This sequence encodes CASSSGQGSYNEQFF. V usage is TRBV5-1 and J usage is TRBJ2-1; 9 positions agree with TRBD1. This CDR3 spans 15 amino acids. V shed 3 bases, J shed 0 bases, and the junction held 1 base outside the gene matches. In germline, CDR1 is SGHRS, CDR2 YFSETQ.

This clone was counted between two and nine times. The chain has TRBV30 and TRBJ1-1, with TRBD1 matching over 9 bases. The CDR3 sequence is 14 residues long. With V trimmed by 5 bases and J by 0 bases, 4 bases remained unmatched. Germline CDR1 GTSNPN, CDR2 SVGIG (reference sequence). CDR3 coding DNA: TGTGCCTGGTACAGGACAGGGGTGAACACTGAAGCTTTCTTT. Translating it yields CAWYRTGVNTEAFF.

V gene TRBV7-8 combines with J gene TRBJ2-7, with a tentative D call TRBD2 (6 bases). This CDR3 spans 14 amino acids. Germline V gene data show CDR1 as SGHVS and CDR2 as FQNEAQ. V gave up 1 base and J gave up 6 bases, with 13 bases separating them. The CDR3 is CASSLVGGVGEQYF. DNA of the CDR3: TGTGCCAGCAGCTTAGTAGGAGGGGTCGGCGAGCAGTACTTC.

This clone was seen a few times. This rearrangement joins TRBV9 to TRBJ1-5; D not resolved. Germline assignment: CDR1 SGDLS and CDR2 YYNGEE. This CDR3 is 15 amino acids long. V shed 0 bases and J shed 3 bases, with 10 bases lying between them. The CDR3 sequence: CASSVEAGSNQPQHF. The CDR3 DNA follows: TGTGCCAGCAGCGTAGAGGCTGGGTCCAATCAGCCCCAGCATTTT.

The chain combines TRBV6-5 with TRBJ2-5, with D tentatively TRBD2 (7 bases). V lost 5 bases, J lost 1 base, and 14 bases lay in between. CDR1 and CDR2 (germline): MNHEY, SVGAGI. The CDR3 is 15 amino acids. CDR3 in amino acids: CASSKGGVSQETQYF. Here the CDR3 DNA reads TGTGCCAGCAGTAAAGGGGGGGTTAGCCAAGAGACCCAGTACTTC.

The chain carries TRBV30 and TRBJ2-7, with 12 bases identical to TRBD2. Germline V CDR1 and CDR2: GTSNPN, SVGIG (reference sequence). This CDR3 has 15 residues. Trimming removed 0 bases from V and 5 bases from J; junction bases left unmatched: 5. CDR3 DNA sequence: TGTGCCTGGAGTGTAATGGGACTAGCGGGTGACGAGCAGTACTTC. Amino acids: CAWSVMGLAGDEQYF.

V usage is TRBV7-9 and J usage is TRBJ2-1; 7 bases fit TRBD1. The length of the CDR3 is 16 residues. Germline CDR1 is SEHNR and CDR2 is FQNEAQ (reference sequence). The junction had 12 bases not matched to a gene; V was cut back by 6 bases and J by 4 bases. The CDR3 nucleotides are TGTGCCAGCAGTCCAAGCCCGACAGGGATATACAATGAGCAGTTCTTC. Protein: CASSPSPTGIYNEQFF.

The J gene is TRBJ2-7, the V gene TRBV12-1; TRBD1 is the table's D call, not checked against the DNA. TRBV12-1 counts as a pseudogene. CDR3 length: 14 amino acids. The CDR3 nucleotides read TGTGCCAGTAATTACCCAGGGCATCCCTACGAGCAGTACTTC. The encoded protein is CASNYPGHPYEQYF.

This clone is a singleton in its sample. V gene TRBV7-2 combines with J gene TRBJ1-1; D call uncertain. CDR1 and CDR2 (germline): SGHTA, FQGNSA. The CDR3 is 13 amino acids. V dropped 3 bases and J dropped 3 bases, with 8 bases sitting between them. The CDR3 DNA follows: TGTGCCAGCAGCTTCGCCCTTGACACTGAAGCTTTCTTT. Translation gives CASSFALDTEAFF.

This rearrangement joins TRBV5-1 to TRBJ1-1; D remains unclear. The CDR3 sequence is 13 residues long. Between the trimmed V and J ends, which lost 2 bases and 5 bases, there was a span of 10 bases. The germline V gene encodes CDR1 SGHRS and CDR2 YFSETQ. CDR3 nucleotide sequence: TGCGCCAGCAGCTTTGCGGTAGGGACTGAAGCTTTCTTT. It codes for CASSFAVGTEAFF. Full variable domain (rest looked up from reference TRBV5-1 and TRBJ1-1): KAGVTQTPRYLIKTRGQQVTLSCSPISGHRSVSWYQQTPGQGLQFLFEYFSETQRNKGNFPGRFSGRQFSNSRSEMNVSTLELGDSALYLCASSFAVGTEAFFGQGTRLTVV.